Listed here is a single T cell receptor (beta chain). There is no known antigen for this receptor. Base qualities are missing; no much larger clone stands one base away. The entry originates in a study of T cells in narcolepsy (dated by TCRdb to 2016 to 2019). In terms of the full investigation: Patients with narcolepsy type 1 or type 2 (NT1, NT2) were enrolled in the study together with healthy control donors. The study used TCR Vbeta sequencing to track clonotypes in blood and CSF while looking for autoreactive T cells in narcolepsy patients that target self-antigens of hypocretin neurons (hypocretin, TRIB2).

The library was produced with the immunoSEQ multiplex PCR assay. The immuneACCESS repertoire file appears here via TCRdb, limited to in-frame rearrangements. These files lack a portion of the clones; in checked studies, under half of the deficit traces to unresolved V genes, and the cause of the others is not known. This sample comprises just over 20,000 clones, about four fifths of them detected only once. The ten largest clones represent approximately 1.6% of the sample. Memory CD4+ T cells were sorted ex vivo from peripheral blood of narcolepsy patients and healthy controls for TCR Vbeta sequencing. V and J are trimmed by 4 bases and 6 bases, and the gene matches miss 3 bases of the junction. Per the germline V gene (reference sequence), MNHEY is the CDR1 and SMNVEV is the CDR2. Inclusive of the bounding cysteine and phenylalanine, the CDR3 is 13 residues long. CDR3 DNA only is kept here, 39 bases in frame from base 1.

The investigation overall reported the following: No sequences matching autoreactive T cell clones were contained in some blood memory CD4+ repertoires from patients and controls. According to the report, autoreactive clonotypes were detected serially in the blood of the same patients and of different patients, but not in healthy controls. Patients and controls had similar numbers of sequenced blood memory CD4+ clonotypes, with averages of roughly 39,000 in patients and 30,000 to 35,000 in controls. HCRT-specific and TRIB2-specific autoreactive clonotypes were highlighted in plots that compared CD4+ T cell clonotypes in CSF versus blood from the same patient.

Sequencing used memory (CD45RA-) CD4+ T cells from blood. The cell subset or site label here, explained by the study, means: memory T cells sorted ex vivo from peripheral blood. This receptor chain uses TRBV27 and TRBJ2-3, with 8 middle bases fitting TRBD2. The TCR originated in a human donor in good health. The CDR3: CASSSRGGDTQYF. The DNA sequence is TGTGCCAGCAGTTCTCGGGGGGGGGATACGCAGTATTTT.